This T cell receptor (beta chain) comes out of a study of cytomegalovirus exposure and HLA in healthy donors. In the study overall: T cells numbering about 180 million yielded some 110 million unique TCR beta sequences in an earlier analysis. From HLA-typed donors, an early data release held roughly 89 million unique TCRs.

The PCR ran on 60 Vbeta and 13 Jbeta primers. TCRdb's table, derived via immunoSEQ multiplex PCR, lists solely in-frame clones and lacks some. The sample shows approximately 110,000 clones, about 81% of them seen only once. This clone came up once. The target antigen is unknown. Study-wide findings and caveats: A missense DCLRE1C variant was associated with V- and J-gene trimming of TCR beta chains in a later analysis, and an independent cohort replicated the association. Associated with cytomegalovirus, according to the listing, were 164 TCR beta chains.

Sequenced material: PBMCs. This TCR derives from a woman in her 30s in good health and CMV-seronegative.

In DNA form, the CDR3 reads TGTGCCAGCGGCCCCGATAGCGGGGGGGCAGAGACCCAGTACTTC. Its protein is CASGPDSGGAETQYF. This chain links TRBV7-6 with TRBJ2-5, with 11 positions matching TRBD2. The CDR3 contains 15 residues. Germline-derived CDR1 and CDR2 are SGHVS and FNYEAQ. Trimming cost V 8 bases and J 4 bases; bases outside gene matches: 9.